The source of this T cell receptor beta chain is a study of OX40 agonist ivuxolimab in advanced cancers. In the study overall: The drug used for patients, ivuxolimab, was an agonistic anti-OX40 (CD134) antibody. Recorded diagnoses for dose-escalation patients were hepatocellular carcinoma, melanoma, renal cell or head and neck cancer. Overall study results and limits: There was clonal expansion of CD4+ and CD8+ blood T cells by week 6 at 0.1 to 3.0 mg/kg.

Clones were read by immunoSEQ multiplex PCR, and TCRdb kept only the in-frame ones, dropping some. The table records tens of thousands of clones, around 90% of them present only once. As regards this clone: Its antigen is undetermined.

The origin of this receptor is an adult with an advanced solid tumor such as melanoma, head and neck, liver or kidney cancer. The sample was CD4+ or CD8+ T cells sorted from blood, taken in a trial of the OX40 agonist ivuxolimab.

DNA of the CDR3: TGTGCCAGCAGCCGGGTGGCGGGTAGCACAGATACGCAGTATTTT. Translated: CASSRVAGSTDTQYF. J is TRBJ2-3 and V is TRBV7-9; tentative D call: TRBD2 (5 bases). This CDR3 region has 15 residues. Per germline, CDR1 SEHNR and CDR2 FQNEAQ (reference sequence). V was cut by 5 bases and J by 0 bases, with 12 bases left in between.